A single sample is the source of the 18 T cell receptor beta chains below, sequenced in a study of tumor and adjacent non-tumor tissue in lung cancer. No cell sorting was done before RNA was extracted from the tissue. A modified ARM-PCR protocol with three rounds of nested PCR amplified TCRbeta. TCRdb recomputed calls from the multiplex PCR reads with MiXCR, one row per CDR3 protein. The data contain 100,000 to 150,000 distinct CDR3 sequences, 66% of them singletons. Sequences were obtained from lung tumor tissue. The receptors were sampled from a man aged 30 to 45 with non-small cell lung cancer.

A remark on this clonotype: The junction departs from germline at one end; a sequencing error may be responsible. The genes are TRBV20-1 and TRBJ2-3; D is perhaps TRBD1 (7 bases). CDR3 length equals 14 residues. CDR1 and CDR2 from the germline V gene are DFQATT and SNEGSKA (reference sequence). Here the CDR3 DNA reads TGCAGTTCTAGAGATCCCAGGGGGGACGATACGCAGTATTTT. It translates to CSSRDPRGDDTQYF.

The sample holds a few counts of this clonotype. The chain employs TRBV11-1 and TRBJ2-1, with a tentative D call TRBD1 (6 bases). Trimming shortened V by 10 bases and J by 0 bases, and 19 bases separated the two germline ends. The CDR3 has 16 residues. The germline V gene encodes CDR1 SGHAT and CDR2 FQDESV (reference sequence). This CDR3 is CATNRDRSGSYNEQFF. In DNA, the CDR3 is TGTGCCACAAACAGGGATCGATCTGGCTCCTACAATGAGCAGTTCTTC.

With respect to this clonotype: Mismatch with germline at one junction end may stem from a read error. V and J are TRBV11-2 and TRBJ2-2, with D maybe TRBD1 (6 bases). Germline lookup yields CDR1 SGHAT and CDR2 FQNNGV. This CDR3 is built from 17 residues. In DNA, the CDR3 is TGTGCCAGCAGCCCCCCCGGACAGTCTGCGAACGCCGGGGAGCTGTTTTTT. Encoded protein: CASSPPGQSANAGELFF.

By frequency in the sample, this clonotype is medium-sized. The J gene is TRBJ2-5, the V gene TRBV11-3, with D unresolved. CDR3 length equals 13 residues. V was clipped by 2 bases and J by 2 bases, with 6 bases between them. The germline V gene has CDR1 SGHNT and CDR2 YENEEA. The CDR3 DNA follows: TGTGCCAGCAGCTTATCCGTACAAGAGACCCAGTACTTC. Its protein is CASSLSVQETQYF.

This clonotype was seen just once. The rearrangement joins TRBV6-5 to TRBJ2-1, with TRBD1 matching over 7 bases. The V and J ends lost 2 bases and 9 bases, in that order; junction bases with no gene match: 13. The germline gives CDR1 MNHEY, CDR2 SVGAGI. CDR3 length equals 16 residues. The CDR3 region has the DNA TGTGCCAGCAGTTACAGTCATAGGACAGGCTATAGTGAGCAGTTCTTC. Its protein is CASSYSHRTGYSEQFF.

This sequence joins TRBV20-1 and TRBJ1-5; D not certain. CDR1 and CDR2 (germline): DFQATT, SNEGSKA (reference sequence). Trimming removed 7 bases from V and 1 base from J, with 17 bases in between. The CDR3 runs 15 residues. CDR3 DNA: TGCAGTGTTGAACCGATGGAGGGAAGCAATCAGCCCCAGCATTTT. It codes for CSVEPMEGSNQPQHF.

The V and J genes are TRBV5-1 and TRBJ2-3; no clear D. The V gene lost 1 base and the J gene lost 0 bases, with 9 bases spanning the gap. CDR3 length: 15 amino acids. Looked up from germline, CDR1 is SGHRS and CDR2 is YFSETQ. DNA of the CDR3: TGCGCCAGCAGCTTGATATCCGCGAGCACAGATACGCAGTATTTT. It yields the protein CASSLISASTDTQYF. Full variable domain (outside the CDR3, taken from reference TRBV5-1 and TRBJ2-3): KAGVTQTPRYLIKTRGQQVTLSCSPISGHRSVSWYQQTPGQGLQFLFEYFSETQRNKGNFPGRFSGRQFSNSRSEMNVSTLELGDSALYLCASSLISASTDTQYFGPGTRLTVL.

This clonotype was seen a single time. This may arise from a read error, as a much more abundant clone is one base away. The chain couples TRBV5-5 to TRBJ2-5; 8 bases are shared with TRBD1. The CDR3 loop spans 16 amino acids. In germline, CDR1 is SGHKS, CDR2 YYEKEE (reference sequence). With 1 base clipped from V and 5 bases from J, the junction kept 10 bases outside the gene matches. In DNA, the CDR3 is TGTGCCAGCAGCTTGAGGGTCAGGGGGCTTGTGGAGACCCAGTACTTC. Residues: CASSLRVRGLVETQYF.

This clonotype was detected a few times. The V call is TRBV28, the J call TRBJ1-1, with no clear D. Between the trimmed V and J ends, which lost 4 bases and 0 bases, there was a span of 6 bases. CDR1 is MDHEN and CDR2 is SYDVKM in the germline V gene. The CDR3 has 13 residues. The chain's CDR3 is CASSSGVNTEAFF. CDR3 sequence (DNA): TGTGCCAGCAGTTCTGGAGTGAACACTGAAGCTTTCTTT.

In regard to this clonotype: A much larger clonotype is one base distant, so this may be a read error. Here the CDR3 reads CASSQVTVRGPDTQYF. DNA for the CDR3: TGTGCCAGCAGCCAAGTTACAGTAAGGGGTCCAGATACGCAGTATTTT. This chain connects TRBV5-4 to TRBJ2-3, with D tentatively TRBD1 (5 bases). Per germline, CDR1 SGHNT and CDR2 YYREEE (reference sequence). The length of the CDR3 is 16 residues. Trimming took 4 bases from V and 4 from J, leaving 19 bases between them.

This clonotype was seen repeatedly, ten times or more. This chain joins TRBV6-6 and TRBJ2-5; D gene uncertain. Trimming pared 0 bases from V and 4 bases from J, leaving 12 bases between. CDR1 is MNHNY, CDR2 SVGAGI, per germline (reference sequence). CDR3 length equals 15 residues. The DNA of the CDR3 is TGTGCCAGCAGTTACTCGAAAATCCGCGGAGAGACCCAGTACTTC. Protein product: CASSYSKIRGETQYF.

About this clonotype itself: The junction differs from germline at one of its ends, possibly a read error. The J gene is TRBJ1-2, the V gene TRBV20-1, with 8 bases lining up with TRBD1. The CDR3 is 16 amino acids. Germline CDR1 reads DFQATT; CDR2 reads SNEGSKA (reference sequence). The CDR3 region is CSASGRQGSTKYGNTF. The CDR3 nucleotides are TGCAGTGCTAGTGGGAGACAGGGGTCGACTAAGTATGGCAACACCTTC.

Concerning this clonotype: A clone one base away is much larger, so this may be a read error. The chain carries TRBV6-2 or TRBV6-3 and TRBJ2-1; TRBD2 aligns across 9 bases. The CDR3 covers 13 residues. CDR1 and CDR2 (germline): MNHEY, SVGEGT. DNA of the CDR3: TGTGCCAGCAATTACGGGACTAGCAATAAGCAGTTCTTC. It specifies CASNYGTSNKQFF.

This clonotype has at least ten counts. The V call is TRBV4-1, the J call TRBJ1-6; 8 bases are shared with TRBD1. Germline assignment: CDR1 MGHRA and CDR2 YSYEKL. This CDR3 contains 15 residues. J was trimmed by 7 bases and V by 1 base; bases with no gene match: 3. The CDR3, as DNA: TGCGCCAGCAGCCAAGTTGACAGGGGAAATTCACCCCTCCACTTT. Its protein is CASSQVDRGNSPLHF.

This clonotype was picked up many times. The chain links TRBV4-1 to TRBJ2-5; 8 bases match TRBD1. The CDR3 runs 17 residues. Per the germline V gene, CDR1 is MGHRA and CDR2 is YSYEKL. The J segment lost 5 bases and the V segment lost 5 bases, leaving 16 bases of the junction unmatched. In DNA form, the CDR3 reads TGCGCCAGCAGCAGTACGACTCCAGGGGGCGCGAAGGAGACCCAGTACTTC. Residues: CASSSTTPGGAKETQYF.

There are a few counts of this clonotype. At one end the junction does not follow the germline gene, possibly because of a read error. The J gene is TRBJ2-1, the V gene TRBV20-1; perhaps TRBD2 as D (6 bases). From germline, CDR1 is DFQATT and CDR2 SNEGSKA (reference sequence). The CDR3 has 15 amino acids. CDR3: CSAREPGLYYNEHFF. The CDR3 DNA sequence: TGCAGTGCTAGAGAGCCCGGACTATACTACAATGAGCACTTCTTC.

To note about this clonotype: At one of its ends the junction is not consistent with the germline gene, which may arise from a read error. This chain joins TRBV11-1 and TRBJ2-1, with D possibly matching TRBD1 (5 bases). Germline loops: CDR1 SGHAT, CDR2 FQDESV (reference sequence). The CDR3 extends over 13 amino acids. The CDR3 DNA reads TGTGCTAGCAGCGAGGACATGGGGAATGAGCAGTTCTTC. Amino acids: CASSEDMGNEQFF.

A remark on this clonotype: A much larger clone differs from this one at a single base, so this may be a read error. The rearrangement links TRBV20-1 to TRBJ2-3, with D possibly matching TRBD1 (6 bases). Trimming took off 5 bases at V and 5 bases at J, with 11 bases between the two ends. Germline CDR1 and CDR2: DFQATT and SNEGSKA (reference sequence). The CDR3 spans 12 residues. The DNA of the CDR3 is TGCAGTGCTTCACAGGGAATAGATACGCAGTATTTT. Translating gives CSASQGIDTQYF.